The rows below give T cell receptor beta chains drawn from one sample of a study of cytomegalovirus exposure and HLA in healthy donors. Repertoires were generated with immunoSEQ multiplex PCR, while TCRdb's copy carries only in-frame clones and drops some. The sample holds some 200,000 clones, 80% to 85% seen once. Sequenced material: PBMCs. All receptors come from a man aged 40-50 years in good health and CMV-seropositive. CDR3s include the opening cysteine and the closing phenylalanine or tryptophan. The D gene is left open where the match is weak. For some rows the clone size is stated as once, few or many, or as a class when expanded; others skip it.

clone size: NA
D gene: TRBD1
V gene: TRBV9
J gene: TRBJ1-1
CDR3 DNA: TGTGCCAGCAGCGTAGAGGGGGCGGGGGAAGCTTTCTTT
CDR3 protein: CASSVEGAGEAFF

clone size: NA
D gene: NA
V gene: TRBV7-6
J gene: TRBJ1-4
CDR3 DNA: TGTGCCAGCAGCTTAAGGGCGCGGGCTGAAAAACTGTTTTTT
CDR3 protein: CASSLRARAEKLFF

clone size: NA
D gene: NA
V gene: TRBV19
J gene: TRBJ1-3
CDR3 DNA: TGTGCCAGTAGCCTCGGGACTGCCACTGGAAACACCATATATTTT
CDR3 protein: CASSLGTATGNTIYF

clone size: NA
D gene: TRBD2
V gene: TRBV7-8
J gene: TRBJ2-1
CDR3 DNA: TGTGCCAGCAGCCCGAGCGGGGGGGCATCCAATGAGCAGTTCTTC
CDR3 protein: CASSPSGGASNEQFF

clone size: NA
D gene: TRBD1
V gene: TRBV25-1
J gene: TRBJ1-2
CDR3 DNA: TGTGCCAGCAGTGAGTTGGACAGGAGTTATGGCTACACCTTC
CDR3 protein: CASSELDRSYGYTF

clone size: NA
D gene: TRBD1
V gene: TRBV9
J gene: TRBJ1-3
CDR3 DNA: TGTGCCAGCAGCGTCACACCTTCCGGGACAGGGGGTGGAAACACCATATATTTT
CDR3 protein: CASSVTPSGTGGGNTIYF

clone size: NA
D gene: NA
V gene: TRBV2
J gene: TRBJ2-6
CDR3 DNA: TGTGCCAGCAGTGCGGACAGAAGCCCCGGGGTCTCTGGGGCCAACGTCCTGACTTTC
CDR3 protein: CASSADRSPGVSGANVLTF

clone size: NA
D gene: NA
V gene: TRBV9
J gene: TRBJ2-1
CDR3 DNA: TGTGCCAGCAGCGTAGGACCCCAGGGGAACAATGAGCAGTTCTTC
CDR3 protein: CASSVGPQGNNEQFF

clone size: once
D gene: TRBD1
V gene: TRBV7-9
J gene: TRBJ1-2
CDR3 DNA: TGTGCCAGCAGCCGGGGACAGGGCTTCTATGGCTACACCTTC
CDR3 protein: CASSRGQGFYGYTF

clone size: NA
D gene: TRBD1
V gene: TRBV6-6
J gene: TRBJ1-5
CDR3 DNA: TGTGCCAGCAGTCACGGACAGGGGGGCAATCAGCCCCAGCATTTT
CDR3 protein: CASSHGQGGNQPQHF

clone size: NA
D gene: TRBD2
V gene: TRBV5-1
J gene: TRBJ2-5
CDR3 DNA: TGCGCCAGCAGCTTGCGGAGCGGGGGAGGGGAGACCCAGTACTTC
CDR3 protein: CASSLRSGGGETQYF

clone size: NA
D gene: NA
V gene: TRBV7-2
J gene: TRBJ2-5
CDR3 DNA: TGTGCCAGCAGCTTTCAGAGGGGGCAAGAGACCCAGTACTTC
CDR3 protein: CASSFQRGQETQYF

clone size: NA
D gene: NA
V gene: TRBV5-6
J gene: TRBJ2-7
CDR3 DNA: TGTGCCAGCAGCTTGCCCCCCCCGAGCTCCTACGAGCAGTACTTC
CDR3 protein: CASSLPPPSSYEQYF

clone size: NA
D gene: TRBD2
V gene: TRBV5-4
J gene: TRBJ2-3
CDR3 DNA: TGTGCCAGCAGCTTGGTAGCGGGGGGGGGCACAGATACGCAGTATTTT
CDR3 protein: CASSLVAGGGTDTQYF

clone size: NA
D gene: TRBD1
V gene: TRBV7-2
J gene: TRBJ2-7
CDR3 DNA: TGTGCCAGCAGCTTAGACTTTGACAGGGGGCTACGGGAGCAGTACTTC
CDR3 protein: CASSLDFDRGLREQYF

clone size: NA
D gene: TRBD2
V gene: TRBV7-7
J gene: TRBJ2-3
CDR3 DNA: TGTGCTAGCAGCAAAGCGGGGGCACTCACAGATACGCAGTATTTT
CDR3 protein: CASSKAGALTDTQYF

clone size: NA
D gene: TRBD1
V gene: TRBV6-1
J gene: TRBJ2-2
CDR3 DNA: TGTGCCAGCAGTGAAGCGGGCAGGGGGTTGAACACCGGGGAGCTGTTTTTT
CDR3 protein: CASSEAGRGLNTGELFF

clone size: NA
D gene: NA
V gene: TRBV9
J gene: TRBJ1-4
CDR3 DNA: TGTGCCAGCGGGAGTTATAATGAAAAACTGTTTTTT
CDR3 protein: CASGSYNEKLFF

clone size: NA
D gene: NA
V gene: TRBV5-4
J gene: TRBJ2-4
CDR3 DNA: TGTGCCAGCACCCACGGAGGGTCGTTAGCCAAAAACATTCAGTACTTC
CDR3 protein: CASTHGGSLAKNIQYF

clone size: NA
D gene: TRBD1
V gene: TRBV2
J gene: TRBJ1-5
CDR3 DNA: TGTGCCAGCAGCTATGACAGGGGCTCTAATCCCCAGCATTTT
CDR3 protein: CASSYDRGSNPQHF

clone size: NA
D gene: TRBD2
V gene: TRBV30
J gene: TRBJ2-3
CDR3 DNA: TGTGCGTGGGACTACCGCACAGATACGCAGTATTTT
CDR3 protein: CAWDYRTDTQYF

clone size: few
D gene: NA
V gene: TRBV6-1
J gene: TRBJ1-1
CDR3 DNA: TGTGCCAGCACCGAAGCCGGGACACCTCACTCCACTGAAGCTTTCTTT
CDR3 protein: CASTEAGTPHSTEAFF

clone size: NA
D gene: NA
V gene: TRBV5-1
J gene: TRBJ1-6
CDR3 DNA: TGCGCCAGCAGCCCCACGGGGGAAGGCGGTTCACCCCTCCACTTT
CDR3 protein: CASSPTGEGGSPLHF

clone size: NA
D gene: NA
V gene: TRBV11-2
J gene: TRBJ1-1
CDR3 DNA: TGTGCCAGCAGCTTAGGAGTCCTCATGAACACTGAAGCTTTCTTT
CDR3 protein: CASSLGVLMNTEAFF

clone size: NA
D gene: TRBD1
V gene: TRBV6-5
J gene: TRBJ2-3
CDR3 DNA: TGTGCCAGCCTCGAGGGGGCAACAGATACGCAGTATTTT
CDR3 protein: CASLEGATDTQYF

clone size: NA
D gene: NA
V gene: TRBV6-4
J gene: TRBJ2-1
CDR3 DNA: TGTGCCAGCATCAACAGACAGGCTATTTACAATGAGCAGTTCTTC
CDR3 protein: CASINRQAIYNEQFF

clone size: NA
D gene: TRBD1
V gene: TRBV28
J gene: TRBJ2-5
CDR3 DNA: TGTGCCAGCAGGGCGACAGGGGGCACAGAGACCCAGTACTTC
CDR3 protein: CASRATGGTETQYF

clone size: NA
D gene: TRBD2
V gene: TRBV28
J gene: TRBJ2-1
CDR3 DNA: TGTGCCAGCAGTTCCCGGGGGAGCGGGGGTGACAATGAGCAGTTCTTC
CDR3 protein: CASSSRGSGGDNEQFF

clone size: NA
D gene: NA
V gene: TRBV7-9
J gene: TRBJ2-3
CDR3 DNA: TGTGCCAGCAGCGAACCTCCGGGACTGTCGCAGTATTTT
CDR3 protein: CASSEPPGLSQYF

clone size: NA
D gene: NA
V gene: TRBV10-3
J gene: TRBJ1-5
CDR3 DNA: TGTGCCATCAGCCATAGCAATCAGCCCCAGCATTTT
CDR3 protein: CAISHSNQPQHF

clone size: NA
D gene: TRBD1
V gene: TRBV28
J gene: TRBJ2-2
CDR3 DNA: TGTGCCAGCACCCCCCCGGCTGGGACAGGGGTCACCGGGGAGCTGTTTTTT
CDR3 protein: CASTPPAGTGVTGELFF

clone size: few
D gene: NA
V gene: TRBV28
J gene: TRBJ2-3
CDR3 DNA: TGTGCCAGCAGTTTACGCCCCAACAGGATGGATACGCAGTATTTT
CDR3 protein: CASSLRPNRMDTQYF

clone size: NA
D gene: TRBD1
V gene: TRBV4-3
J gene: TRBJ1-2
CDR3 DNA: TGCGCCAGCAGCCAAGCAGACAGGGACTATGGCTACACCTTC
CDR3 protein: CASSQADRDYGYTF

clone size: NA
D gene: TRBD1
V gene: TRBV9
J gene: TRBJ2-1
CDR3 DNA: TGTGCCAGCAGCGTTTCTGGGACAGATAGTGAGCAGTTCTTC
CDR3 protein: CASSVSGTDSEQFF

clone size: NA
D gene: NA
V gene: TRBV28
J gene: TRBJ1-1
CDR3 DNA: TGTGCCAGCAGTTTAAGTAGAGGTCCGCCAACCTTT
CDR3 protein: CASSLSRGPPTF

clone size: NA
D gene: NA
V gene: TRBV7-8
J gene: TRBJ1-4
CDR3 DNA: TGTGCCAGCAGCTTAGGGAGCGCGGGGTTGGGTGAAAAACTGTTTTTT
CDR3 protein: CASSLGSAGLGEKLFF

clone size: NA
D gene: NA
V gene: TRBV4-3
J gene: TRBJ1-2
CDR3 DNA: TGCGCCAGCAGCCAAGTACAGGGTAATAACTATGGCTACACCTTC
CDR3 protein: CASSQVQGNNYGYTF

clone size: NA
D gene: NA
V gene: TRBV27
J gene: TRBJ1-3
CDR3 DNA: TGTGCCAGCAGTTTAGGACAGAGCTCTGGAAACACCATATATTTT
CDR3 protein: CASSLGQSSGNTIYF

clone size: NA
D gene: NA
V gene: TRBV6-6
J gene: TRBJ1-5
CDR3 DNA: TGTGCCAGCAGTTACTCGGCGGGGTACGGAGGGCCCCAGCATTTT
CDR3 protein: CASSYSAGYGGPQHF

clone size: NA
D gene: TRBD2
V gene: TRBV7-2
J gene: TRBJ2-5
CDR3 DNA: TGTGCCAGCAGTAGCGGGGGGCAAGAGACCCAGTACTTC
CDR3 protein: CASSSGGQETQYF

clone size: NA
D gene: NA
V gene: TRBV7-3
J gene: TRBJ1-1
CDR3 DNA: TGTGCCAGCAGTCAAACCCCGGGCACTGAAGCTTTCTTT
CDR3 protein: CASSQTPGTEAFF

clone size: NA
D gene: TRBD1
V gene: TRBV30
J gene: TRBJ1-1
CDR3 DNA: TGTGCCTGGAGTGTATGGGGCCAGGGGGCGTTTGGAGACACTGAAGCTTTCTTT
CDR3 protein: CAWSVWGQGAFGDTEAFF

clone size: NA
D gene: NA
V gene: TRBV4-1
J gene: TRBJ2-7
CDR3 DNA: TGCGCCAGCAGCCAAGCCAGATTCGCCTACGAGCAGTACTTC
CDR3 protein: CASSQARFAYEQYF

clone size: NA
D gene: NA
V gene: TRBV11-2
J gene: TRBJ1-4
CDR3 DNA: TGTGCCAGCAGCTTAGATAGGTCGGCTCGGAGGGGTGAAAAACTGTTTTTT
CDR3 protein: CASSLDRSARRGEKLFF

clone size: NA
D gene: NA
V gene: TRBV11-2
J gene: TRBJ1-1
CDR3 DNA: TGTGCCAGCAGCTTAGCAGATTACGATGGATTTGGGTGGGCAACTGAAGCTTTCTTT
CDR3 protein: CASSLADYDGFGWATEAFF

clone size: NA
D gene: TRBD2
V gene: TRBV5-6
J gene: TRBJ2-1
CDR3 DNA: TGTGCCAGCAGGTCGGGACTAGTAATCTATGAGCAGTTCTTC
CDR3 protein: CASRSGLVIYEQFF

clone size: few
D gene: TRBD2
V gene: TRBV5-4
J gene: TRBJ2-1
CDR3 DNA: TGTGCCAGCAGCTCCCCTAGCGGGGGTTACAATGAGCAGTTCTTC
CDR3 protein: CASSSPSGGYNEQFF

clone size: NA
D gene: TRBD2
V gene: TRBV30
J gene: TRBJ2-1
CDR3 DNA: TGTGCCTGGAGTGATACCCGGGCGGGGGGGCTCAATGAGCAGTTCTTC
CDR3 protein: CAWSDTRAGGLNEQFF

clone size: NA
D gene: TRBD2
V gene: TRBV13
J gene: TRBJ2-5
CDR3 DNA: TGTGCCAGCGGCGGCGGGGGGGGTCCGCGGGGGACCCAGTACTTC
CDR3 protein: CASGGGGGPRGTQYF

clone size: NA
D gene: NA
V gene: TRBV6-5
J gene: TRBJ1-1
CDR3 DNA: TGTGCCAGCAGTTACTCGAACGGGGGAGGGACTGAAGCTTTCTTT
CDR3 protein: CASSYSNGGGTEAFF

clone size: few
D gene: TRBD1
V gene: TRBV6-5
J gene: TRBJ1-1
CDR3 DNA: TGTGTCAGCGTAGGGGGCGGTTGGACTGAAGCTTTCTTT
CDR3 protein: CVSVGGGWTEAFF

clone size: few
D gene: TRBD1
V gene: TRBV6-5
J gene: TRBJ1-1
CDR3 DNA: TGTGCCACCTTAGGCGACAGGGGAAGGGGAGAAGCTTTCTTT
CDR3 protein: CATLGDRGRGEAFF

clone size: NA
D gene: TRBD1
V gene: TRBV4-3
J gene: TRBJ1-2
CDR3 DNA: TGCGCCAGCAGCGTATACAGGGGGCAGGTAGATGGCTACACCTTC
CDR3 protein: CASSVYRGQVDGYTF

clone size: NA
D gene: NA
V gene: TRBV29-1
J gene: TRBJ1-4
CDR3 DNA: TGCAGCGTTGAAGGGACAGACCCCAATGAAAAACTGTTTTTT
CDR3 protein: CSVEGTDPNEKLFF

clone size: NA
D gene: TRBD2
V gene: TRBV14
J gene: TRBJ2-1
CDR3 DNA: TGTGCCAGCAGCCCGCTGGACTGGGGGGGACACAATGAGCAGTTCTTC
CDR3 protein: CASSPLDWGGHNEQFF

clone size: NA
D gene: NA
V gene: TRBV21-1
J gene: TRBJ2-7
CDR3 DNA: TGTGCCAGCGCCCGGGACAACTACGAGCAGTACTTC
CDR3 protein: CASARDNYEQYF